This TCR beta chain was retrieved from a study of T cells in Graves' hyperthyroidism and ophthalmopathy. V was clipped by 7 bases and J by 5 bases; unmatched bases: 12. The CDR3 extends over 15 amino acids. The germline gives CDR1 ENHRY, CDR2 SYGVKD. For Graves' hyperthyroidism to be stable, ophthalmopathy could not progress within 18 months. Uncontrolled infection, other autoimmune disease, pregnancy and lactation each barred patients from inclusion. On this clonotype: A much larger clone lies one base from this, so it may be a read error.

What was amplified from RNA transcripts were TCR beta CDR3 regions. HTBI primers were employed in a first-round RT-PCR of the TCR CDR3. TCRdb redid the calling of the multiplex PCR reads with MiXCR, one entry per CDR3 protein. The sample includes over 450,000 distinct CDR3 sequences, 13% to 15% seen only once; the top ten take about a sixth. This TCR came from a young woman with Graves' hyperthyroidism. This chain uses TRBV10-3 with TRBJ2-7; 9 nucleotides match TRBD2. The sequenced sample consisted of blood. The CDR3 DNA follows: TGTGCCATCACCCCCGGGGTAGCGGGAGCCCACGAGCAGTACTTC. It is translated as CAITPGVAGAHEQYF.